This T cell receptor (beta chain) was obtained from a study of high-grade serous ovarian cancer treatment subgroups. Study background: Each sample yielded on average about 7,000 unique TCR beta rearrangements from approximately 13,000 reads.

Germline-derived CDR1 and CDR2 are DFQATT and SNEGSKA (reference sequence). The CDR3 is 8 residues long. Trimming removed 7 bases at V and 5 bases at J, with 0 bases between. This clone has more than one count but fewer than ten. Its antigen is undetermined. Only in-frame clones appear in the TCRdb table, and some are missing; sequencing was by immunoSEQ multiplex PCR. Of 5,000 to 6,500 clones in the sample, about 70% were seen once. Study-level results: TCR clonal relatedness correlated positively with neoantigen level. These tumor repertoires lack spatial information from bulk sequencing. Same-patient tumor repertoires overlapped at roughly 0.1 to 0.85; different patients barely overlapped.

Tumor samples were obtained before definitive surgery or chemotherapy. Sequencing was done on a sample of tumor tissue. This chain joins TRBV20-1 and TRBJ1-5; D gene ambiguous. This clonotype originated in a human donor with high-grade serous ovarian cancer. CDR3 residues: CSDQPQHF. DNA of the CDR3: TGCAGTGATCAGCCCCAGCATTTT.